Following are 30 T cell receptor beta chains from one sample sequenced in a study of blood T cell repertoires in COVID-19. Profiling relied on immunoSEQ multiplex PCR, and the TCRdb table lists in-frame clones only, not all of them. This sample has approximately 290,000 clones; about 80% occur once, and the top ten carry 15% to 19%. Sequencing used peripheral blood. All receptors derive from a person in their 70s with COVID-19, enrolled during active disease.

This sequence joins TRBV3-1 (or the pseudogene TRBV3-2) and TRBJ1-2; D unclear. The CDR3 contains 15 residues. V shed 0 bases and J shed 7 bases, with 15 bases lying between them. The germline CDR1 and CDR2 sequences are LGHDT and YNNKEL (reference sequence). The CDR3 bases are TGTGCCAGCAGCCAAGATGGTTTGGGTCGGGGTGGCTACACCTTC. Its translation is CASSQDGLGRGGYTF.

This clone was recorded only once. The gene calls are TRBV6-5 and TRBJ2-5, with TRBD1 matching over 10 bases. CDR3 length: 13 amino acids. Germline CDR1 is MNHEY and CDR2 is SVGAGI. After removal of 9 bases from V and 6 bases from J, the junction contained 7 bases not matched to a gene. The CDR3 coding sequence is TGTGCCAGTGGGACAGGGGTTTTGCAGACCCAGTACTTC. It codes for CASGTGVLQTQYF.

V is TRBV3-1 (or the pseudogene TRBV3-2) and J is TRBJ2-5; 7 positions match TRBD2. The J segment lost 5 bases and the V segment lost 4 bases, leaving 10 bases of the junction unmatched. The length of the CDR3 is 15 residues. CDR1 and CDR2 from the germline V gene are LGHDT and YNNKEL (reference sequence). The CDR3 protein is CASSLTGGLGETQYF. CDR3 in DNA: TGTGCCAGCAGCCTCACCGGGGGGTTGGGGGAGACCCAGTACTTC.

V usage is TRBV5-4 and J usage is TRBJ1-2; 8 bases align to TRBD1. The CDR3 has 14 amino acids. The V segment lost 4 bases and the J segment 8 bases; nucleotides outside the gene matches: 10. Germline-derived CDR1 and CDR2 are SGHNT and YYREEE (reference sequence). The CDR3 spells CASSPTGGFEGYTF. In nucleotides, the CDR3 is TGTGCCAGCAGCCCCACAGGGGGTTTTGAGGGCTACACCTTC. Full variable domain (remainder filled in from reference TRBV5-4 and TRBJ1-2): ETGVTQSPTHLIKTRGQQVTLRCSSQSGHNTVSWYQQALGQGPQFIFQYYREEENGRGNFPPRFSGLQFPNYSSELNVNALELDDSALYLCASSPTGGFEGYTFGSGTRLTVV.

The rearrangement uses TRBV7-2 and TRBJ1-2; 10 nucleotides match TRBD1. The CDR3 has 14 residues. The V gene's germline CDR1 is SGHTA and CDR2 FQGNSA. The junction had 0 bases not matched to a gene; V was cut back by 1 base and J by 4 bases. CDR3 nucleotide sequence: TGTGCCAGCAGCTTAGGACAGGGGGCCTATGGCTACACCTTC. Translating gives CASSLGQGAYGYTF.

There are a few counts of this clone. This chain joins TRBV28 and TRBJ2-7; TRBD1 agrees at 9 bases. The CDR3 runs 15 residues. J gave up 7 bases and V 10 bases, and 17 bases lay outside the gene matches. Looked up from germline, CDR1 is MDHEN and CDR2 is SYDVKM. The CDR3 is CATSPWDRVIGEQYF. The CDR3 coding sequence is TGTGCCACCTCACCCTGGGACAGGGTAATTGGGGAGCAGTACTTC. The full variable domain, its missing parts supplied by reference TRBV28 and TRBJ2-7, is DVKVTQSSRYLVKRTGEKVFLECVQDMDHENMFWYRQDPGLGLRLIYFSYDVKMKEKGDIPEGYSVSREKKERFSLILESASTNQTSMYLCATSPWDRVIGEQYFGPGTRLTVT.

This chain uses TRBV2 with TRBJ2-1; the match to TRBD2 covers 15 bases. Trimming cost V 3 bases and J 9 bases; bases outside gene matches: 3. Germline CDR1 reads SNHLY; CDR2 reads FYNNEI. This CDR3 spans 15 amino acids. As DNA, the CDR3 is TGTGCCAGCAGTGAGGGACTAGCGGGGGGACTTGAGCAGTTCTTC. Protein product: CASSEGLAGGLEQFF.

The CDR3 protein is CASSPEGRWETQYF. CDR3 nucleotides: TGCGCCAGCAGCCCCGAAGGGAGGTGGGAGACCCAGTACTTC. V and J are TRBV5-1 and TRBJ2-5; maybe TRBD2 (6 bases). V was clipped by 4 bases and J by 5 bases, with 15 bases between them. Germline loops: CDR1 SGHRS, CDR2 YFSETQ. This CDR3 contains 14 residues. The full variable domain, its missing parts supplied by reference TRBV5-1 and TRBJ2-5, is KAGVTQTPRYLIKTRGQQVTLSCSPISGHRSVSWYQQTPGQGLQFLFEYFSETQRNKGNFPGRFSGRQFSNSRSEMNVSTLELGDSALYLCASSPEGRWETQYFGPGTRLLVL.

The chain carries TRBV5-1 and TRBJ1-3; the D gene is possibly TRBD1 (6 bases). Trimming shortened V by 3 bases and J by 2 bases, and 9 bases separated the two germline ends. CDR3 length equals 14 residues. Germline loops: CDR1 SGHRS, CDR2 YFSETQ. CDR3 sequence: CASSYGTTGNTIYF. DNA of the CDR3: TGCGCCAGCAGCTACGGGACAACTGGAAACACCATATATTTT.

The CDR3 sequence is CASSFFAGLNYEQYF. The CDR3 DNA reads TGTGCCAGCAGTTTTTTTGCGGGACTTAACTACGAGCAGTACTTC. The chain employs TRBV27 and TRBJ2-7; D perhaps matches TRBD2 (6 bases). The V gene lost 3 bases and the J gene lost 3 bases, with 15 bases spanning the gap. CDR1 is MNHEY, CDR2 SMNVEV, per germline (reference sequence). The CDR3 extends over 15 amino acids.

The chain couples TRBV23-1 to TRBJ2-5; 12 nucleotides align to TRBD2. TRBV23-1 is annotated as an ORF whose role is uncertain. The CDR3 extends over 16 amino acids. The V gene end was trimmed by 7 bases and the J gene end by 4 bases; junction bases not matched to a gene: 10. The CDR3 DNA sequence: TGCGCCAGCACCCCCCTAGCGGGAGGGCCCTCAGAGACCCAGTACTTC. It encodes CASTPLAGGPSETQYF.

Only a few counts were recorded for this clone. The chain combines TRBV5-6 with TRBJ2-2, with D unresolved. V was pared by 0 bases and J by 6 bases, with 9 bases between. Germline values: CDR1 SGHDT, CDR2 YYEEEE. The CDR3 has 14 amino acids. The CDR3 is CASSLVVSAGELFF. CDR3 sequence (DNA): TGTGCCAGCAGCTTGGTAGTCTCCGCCGGGGAGCTGTTTTTT.

The chain has TRBV3-1 (or the pseudogene TRBV3-2) and TRBJ2-7; 11 bases map to TRBD1. The CDR3 spans 14 residues. V gave up 5 bases and J gave up 2 bases; unmatched junction bases: 2. Germline V CDR1 and CDR2: LGHDT, YNNKEL (reference sequence). The CDR3 sequence is CASSSGQGAYEQYF. The CDR3 coding sequence is TGTGCCAGCAGCTCGGGACAGGGGGCCTACGAGCAGTACTTC.

The chain employs TRBV11-2 and TRBJ2-7; 11 bases map to TRBD2. V lost 5 bases to trimming and J lost 4 bases; unmatched junction nucleotides: 4. The germline V gene encodes CDR1 SGHAT and CDR2 FQNNGV. The CDR3 contains 14 residues. The CDR3 sequence: CASSPTSGKYEQYF. CDR3 sequence (DNA): TGTGCCAGCAGCCCGACTAGCGGGAAGTACGAGCAGTACTTC.

The J gene is TRBJ2-7, the V gene TRBV3-1 (or the pseudogene TRBV3-2); 9 positions match TRBD1. The germline CDR1 and CDR2 sequences are LGHDT and YNNKEL (reference sequence). The V and J ends lost 1 base and 5 bases, in that order; junction bases with no gene match: 6. CDR3 length: 15 amino acids. The CDR3 DNA reads as TGTGCCAGCAGCCAAGTCCGGGACAGGGTCCACGAGCAGTACTTC. Residues: CASSQVRDRVHEQYF.

The V gene is TRBV9, the J gene TRBJ1-6; D perhaps matches TRBD1 (6 bases). Trimming shortened V by 3 bases and J by 7 bases, and 14 bases separated the two germline ends. The germline gives CDR1 SGDLS, CDR2 YYNGEE. The CDR3 has 15 amino acids. The CDR3, as DNA: TGTGCCAGCAGCGACACCGGGACAAGCAATTCACCCCTCCACTTT. It codes for CASSDTGTSNSPLHF.

This clone appeared a single time. The CDR3 here is CATSDAGLAGRKGRNEQFF. The CDR3 DNA reads TGTGCCACCAGTGATGCGGGACTAGCGGGGAGGAAGGGGCGCAATGAGCAGTTCTTC. V usage is TRBV24-1 and J usage is TRBJ2-1; TRBD2 aligns across 13 bases. Trimming at V came to 3 bases and at J to 6 bases, leaving 13 bases not matched to a gene. The CDR3 sequence is 19 residues long. Germline assignment: CDR1 KGHDR and CDR2 SFDVKD.

The chain links TRBV6-5 to TRBJ1-2; D gene ambiguous. V shed 7 bases and J shed 6 bases, with 15 bases lying between them. Looked up from germline, CDR1 is MNHEY and CDR2 is SVGAGI. There are 13 residues in the CDR3. The CDR3 coding sequence is TGTGCCAGCACGCACGAGGCGGGGAATGGCTACACCTTC. It is translated as CASTHEAGNGYTF.

The chain recombines TRBV9 with TRBJ2-3, with 10 positions matching TRBD2. The CDR3 sequence is 13 residues long. V lost 3 bases and J lost 5; bases outside the gene matches: 0. Germline assignment: CDR1 SGDLS and CDR2 YYNGEE. CDR3 nucleotide sequence: TGTGCCAGCAGCGGGACTAGCGGAGATACGCAGTATTTT. Translating it yields CASSGTSGDTQYF.

This clone occurred a few times. The chain carries TRBV9 and TRBJ1-5; possibly TRBD1 for D (5 bases). V dropped 7 bases and J dropped 0 bases, with 14 bases sitting between them. This CDR3 has 15 residues. Germline CDR1 SGDLS, CDR2 YYNGEE. The CDR3 protein is CASSQDGGSNQPQHF. CDR3 DNA sequence: TGTGCCAGCTCTCAAGACGGGGGTAGCAATCAGCCCCAGCATTTT.

J is TRBJ2-7 and V is TRBV5-1, with D perhaps matching TRBD2 (5 bases). The CDR3 spans 13 residues. Per the germline V gene, CDR1 is SGHRS and CDR2 is YFSETQ. V lost 2 bases and J lost 3, with 9 bases in between. CDR3: CASSFPGNYEQYF. Written as DNA, the CDR3 is TGCGCCAGCAGCTTCCCGGGGAACTACGAGCAGTACTTC.

The genes are TRBV6-1 and TRBJ2-2, with 10 bases fitting TRBD2. V shed 1 base, J shed 3 bases, and the junction held 2 bases outside the gene matches. The CDR3 is 16 residues long. Germline-derived CDR1 and CDR2 are MNHNS and SASEGT. The chain's CDR3 is CASSEGTSGHTGELFF. The CDR3 nucleotides read TGTGCCAGCAGTGAAGGGACTAGCGGACACACCGGGGAGCTGTTTTTT.

The rearrangement joins TRBV4-3 to TRBJ2-1; 13 bases are shared with TRBD2. V lost 5 bases, J lost 5 bases, and 6 bases stayed unmatched. The CDR3 runs 16 residues. The germline gives CDR1 LGHNA, CDR2 YSLEER. The CDR3 here is CASSEFGTSGNNEQFF. CDR3 in DNA: TGCGCCAGCAGCGAATTCGGGACTAGCGGGAACAATGAGCAGTTCTTC.

The chain has TRBV12-3 or TRBV12-4 and TRBJ2-2; 7 positions match TRBD1. The V gene end was trimmed by 10 bases and the J gene end by 6 bases; junction bases not matched to a gene: 8. The CDR3 loop spans 13 amino acids. The CDR3 spells CATSTGLSGELFF. For the CDR3, the DNA is TGTGCCACCTCGACAGGGCTCTCCGGGGAGCTGTTTTTT.

The chain uses TRBV15 and TRBJ1-5, with D possibly being TRBD1 (5 bases). Germline V lookup: CDR1 LNHNV, CDR2 YYDKDF (reference sequence). This CDR3 is built from 14 residues. V shed 4 bases and J shed 8 bases, with 15 bases lying between them. The CDR3 nucleotides read TGTGCCACCAGCAAAATGGGGGGAGGGGAGCCCCAGCATTTT. The encoded protein is CATSKMGGGEPQHF.

The rearrangement uses TRBV5-1 and TRBJ1-6; TRBD1 is a possible D gene (5 bases). Per germline, CDR1 SGHRS and CDR2 YFSETQ. The CDR3 contains 17 residues. Trimming removed 4 bases from V and 2 bases from J, with 16 bases in between. Here the CDR3 DNA reads TGCGCCAGCAGCAAGGGCGGGGGGAACACCTATAATTCACCCCTCCACTTT. Protein sequence: CASSKGGGNTYNSPLHF.

The chain is built from TRBV11-2 and TRBJ1-3; a weak D match, TRBD1 (6 bases). This CDR3 contains 15 residues. The V end was cut by 5 bases, the J end by 4 bases, with 15 bases between. CDR1 and CDR2 (germline): SGHAT, FQNNGV. This CDR3 is CASSQLYGQGNTIYF. DNA of the CDR3: TGTGCCAGCAGCCAATTATATGGACAGGGAAACACCATATATTTT.

This chain links TRBV11-1 with TRBJ2-1; maybe TRBD1 (8 bases). Germline CDR1 reads SGHAT; CDR2 reads FQDESV (reference sequence). This CDR3 is built from 15 residues. V was pared by 5 bases and J by 5 bases, with 16 bases between. The CDR3 sequence is CASSPSGTGDNEQFF. For the CDR3, the DNA is TGTGCCAGCAGCCCGAGCGGGACAGGTGACAATGAGCAGTTCTTC.

J is TRBJ2-2 and V is TRBV6-1; weak D call: TRBD2 (5 bases). The CDR3 runs to 16 residues. Germline V gene data show CDR1 as MNHNS and CDR2 as SASEGT. The ends were cut back, 4 bases at V and 5 bases at J, with 17 bases in the middle. CDR3 sequence reads: CASSASGRKGTGELFF. The CDR3, as DNA: TGTGCCAGCAGTGCCAGCGGACGTAAAGGAACCGGGGAGCTGTTTTTT.

The J gene is TRBJ1-4, the V gene TRBV9; D is perhaps TRBD1 (5 bases). CDR1 and CDR2 from the germline V gene are SGDLS and YYNGEE. This CDR3 is built from 14 residues. Trimming cost V 0 bases and J 10 bases, with 13 bases left between them. In DNA form, the CDR3 reads TGTGCCAGCAGCGTAGGTACCGGGAGGGGAAAACTGTTTTTT. Encoded protein: CASSVGTGRGKLFF.